A single sample gave rise to the 4 T cell receptor beta chains below, sequenced in a study of early T cells in non-severe SARS-CoV-2 infection. TCRdb reprocessed the 5' RACE reads via MiXCR and lists one record per CDR3 protein. The data hold tens of thousands of distinct CDR3 sequences, with approximately 5% observed a single time. Source: whole blood, taken at baseline. These receptors all stem from an adult who was a healthcare worker with PCR-confirmed SARS-CoV-2 infection or an uninfected control (not recorded which).

This clonotype was recorded a few times. The chain joins TRBV7-2 to TRBJ2-3, with D perhaps TRBD2 (5 bases). Per the germline V gene, CDR1 is SGHTA and CDR2 is FQGNSA. The CDR3 totals 12 residues. The V end was cut by 5 bases, the J end by 6 bases, with 9 bases between. The chain's CDR3 is CASSLDSDTQYF. DNA of the CDR3: TGTGCCAGCAGCCTGGACTCCGATACGCAGTATTTT.

This clonotype was counted a few times. The V gene is TRBV20-1, the J gene TRBJ1-1; D may be TRBD1 (6 bases). Looked up from germline, CDR1 is DFQATT and CDR2 is SNEGSKA (reference sequence). V lost 2 bases, J lost 2 bases, and 12 bases lay in between. CDR3 length: 14 residues. The CDR3 is CSARNLRGNTEAFF. In nucleotides, the CDR3 is TGCAGTGCTAGAAATCTCAGGGGTAACACTGAAGCTTTCTTT.

The V gene is TRBV4-1, the J gene TRBJ2-3; 12 nucleotides line up with TRBD2. Germline CDR1 MGHRA, CDR2 YSYEKL. Trimming removed 2 bases from V and 5 bases from J; junction bases left unmatched: 5. This CDR3 has 16 amino acids. CDR3 sequence (DNA): TGCGCCAGCAGCCAACGACTAGCGGGAGACGTAGATACGCAGTATTTT. Translating it yields CASSQRLAGDVDTQYF.

This clonotype was found many times. The V call is TRBV7-8, the J call TRBJ2-5; 10 nucleotides agree with TRBD2. This CDR3 comprises 16 residues. Germline values: CDR1 SGHVS, CDR2 FQNEAQ. V shed 1 base and J 3 bases; nucleotides not matched to a gene: 5. The CDR3 here is CASSLVWLAGEETQYF. DNA of the CDR3: TGTGCCAGCAGCTTAGTCTGGCTAGCGGGAGAAGAGACCCAGTACTTC.